The 9 T cell receptor beta chains reported below all come from one sample, sequenced in a study of T cell repertoires in cytomegalovirus infection. TCRdb recomputed calls from the reads with MiXCR, one row per CDR3 protein. The sample has some 920,000 distinct CDR3 sequences, about 33% seen once; the top ten hold about an eighth. Their target antigens are unknown. The material sequenced was cultured CD8+ T cells from PBMCs, taken from culture after CMV antigen stimulation. These receptors came from a human donor in good health (CMV status not recorded). Some clones in this sample may be carry-over from other donors' samples.

This rearrangement joins TRBV12-3 or TRBV12-4 to TRBJ1-2; TRBD1 agrees at 8 bases. CDR3 length: 16 residues. Losses at the gene ends were 5 bases for V and 1 base for J; bases not matched to a gene: 9. CDR3 in amino acids: CASSPRGQADNYGYTF. CDR3 bases: TGTGCCAGCAGTCCGCGGGGACAGGCCGATAACTATGGCTACACCTTC.

The J gene is TRBJ2-3, the V gene TRBV27; D might be TRBD2 (5 bases). The CDR3 consists of 16 residues. V was cut by 3 bases and J by 4 bases, with 17 bases left in between. Germline V gene data show CDR1 as MNHEY and CDR2 as SMNVEV (reference sequence). In DNA form, the CDR3 reads TGTGCCAGCAGTTTGGGGATAGCGAGGTTGTCAGATACGCAGTATTTT. This codes for CASSLGIARLSDTQYF.

In this sample, this clonotype turned up a few times. The V gene is TRBV14, the J gene TRBJ1-2; 7 bases line up with TRBD1. This CDR3 comprises 13 residues. Germline CDR1 is SGHDN and CDR2 is FVKESK. With V trimmed by 4 bases and J by 7 bases, 6 bases remained unmatched. CDR3 region: CASSLTGKRGYTF. CDR3 nucleotides: TGTGCCAGCAGCCTGACAGGGAAGCGTGGCTACACCTTC.

This clonotype has more than one count but fewer than ten. The chain uses TRBV11-2 and TRBJ1-2; D unclear. V was trimmed by 1 base and J by 7 bases, leaving 13 bases between them. Germline lookup yields CDR1 SGHAT and CDR2 FQNNGV. The CDR3 has 14 residues. This CDR3 is CASSLGRGLAGYTF. The DNA of the CDR3 is TGTGCCAGCAGCTTAGGTCGGGGTCTGGCTGGCTACACCTTC.

The CDR3: CASSQGLGLDEQYF. CDR3 bases: TGCGCCAGCAGCCAAGGGCTCGGTCTGGACGAGCAGTACTTC. The chain is built from TRBV4-1 and TRBJ2-7; D is unresolved. CDR3 length equals 14 residues. V shed 1 base and J shed 5 bases, with 12 bases lying between them. Germline CDR1 is MGHRA and CDR2 is YSYEKL.

This clonotype turned up a few times. The chain uses TRBV7-6 and TRBJ2-3, with a possible D match to TRBD2 (6 bases). From germline, CDR1 is SGHVS and CDR2 FNYEAQ. CDR3 length: 16 residues. The CDR3 DNA reads as TGTGCTTGCAGCTTAGAACGGGGCGGGGACACAGATACGCAGTATTTT. It is translated as CACSLERGGDTDTQYF.

This clonotype was picked up a small number of times. The chain uses TRBV19 and TRBJ1-2; D is unresolved. CDR1 LNHDA and CDR2 SQIVND come from the germline V gene (reference sequence). Between the trimmed V and J ends, which lost 6 bases and 4 bases, there was a span of 12 bases. This CDR3 is 13 amino acids long. The CDR3 nucleotides are TGTGCCAGTAGAGACTTTTTAACCTATGGCTACACCTTC. This codes for CASRDFLTYGYTF.

The V call is TRBV19, the J call TRBJ2-1; the D gene is possibly TRBD1 (5 bases). The CDR3 contains 13 residues. V dropped 6 bases and J dropped 8 bases, with 14 bases sitting between them. In germline, CDR1 is LNHDA, CDR2 SQIVND (reference sequence). The CDR3 here is CASSLYPGYEQFF. The CDR3 bases are TGTGCCAGTAGCCTGTATCCAGGGTATGAGCAGTTCTTC.

The J gene is TRBJ1-1, the V gene TRBV28, with D maybe TRBD1 (5 bases). Between the trimmed V and J ends, which lost 6 bases and 1 base, there was a span of 15 bases. Germline loops: CDR1 MDHEN, CDR2 SYDVKM. CDR3 length equals 15 residues. DNA of the CDR3: TGTGCCAGCAGCCACTTTGGAGGGGCGAACACTGAAGCTTTCTTT. This gives the protein CASSHFGGANTEAFF.